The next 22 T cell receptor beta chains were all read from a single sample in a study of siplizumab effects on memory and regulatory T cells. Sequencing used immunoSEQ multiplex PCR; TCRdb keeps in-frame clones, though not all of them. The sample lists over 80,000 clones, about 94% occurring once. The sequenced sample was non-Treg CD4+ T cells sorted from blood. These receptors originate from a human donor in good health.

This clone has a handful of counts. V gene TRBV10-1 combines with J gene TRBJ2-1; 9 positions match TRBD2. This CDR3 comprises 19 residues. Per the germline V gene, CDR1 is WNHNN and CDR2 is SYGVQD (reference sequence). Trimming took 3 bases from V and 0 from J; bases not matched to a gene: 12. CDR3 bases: TGCGCCAGCAGTGATGGGGAGACTAGCGGTCCTAGCTCCTACAATGAGCAGTTCTTC. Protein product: CASSDGETSGPSSYNEQFF.

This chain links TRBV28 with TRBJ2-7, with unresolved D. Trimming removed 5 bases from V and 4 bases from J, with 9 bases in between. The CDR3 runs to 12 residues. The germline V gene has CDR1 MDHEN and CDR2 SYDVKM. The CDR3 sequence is CASSPPHYEQYF. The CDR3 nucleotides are TGTGCCAGCAGTCCCCCGCATTACGAGCAGTACTTC.

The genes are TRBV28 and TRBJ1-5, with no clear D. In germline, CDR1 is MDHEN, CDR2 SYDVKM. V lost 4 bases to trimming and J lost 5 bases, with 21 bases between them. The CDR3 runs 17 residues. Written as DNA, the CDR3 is TGTGCCAGCAGTTCATTCCGGGCCCGAAAGCTACATCAGCCCCAGCATTTT. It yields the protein CASSSFRARKLHQPQHF.

The CDR3 loop reads CASSPRTNYQPQHF. The DNA of the CDR3 is TGTGCCAGCAGCCCAAGGACAAACTATCAGCCCCAGCATTTT. The chain recombines TRBV7-6 with TRBJ1-5; the D gene is possibly TRBD1 (5 bases). This CDR3 is 14 amino acids long. Trimming pared 5 bases from V and 5 bases from J, leaving 13 bases between. CDR1 SGHVS and CDR2 FNYEAQ come from the germline V gene.

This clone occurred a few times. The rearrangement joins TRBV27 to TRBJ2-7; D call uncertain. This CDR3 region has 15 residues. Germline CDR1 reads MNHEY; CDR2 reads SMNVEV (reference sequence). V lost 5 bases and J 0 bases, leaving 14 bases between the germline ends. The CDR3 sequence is CASSNRGDRSYEQYF. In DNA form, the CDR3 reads TGTGCCAGCAGTAATAGAGGCGATCGCTCCTACGAGCAGTACTTC.

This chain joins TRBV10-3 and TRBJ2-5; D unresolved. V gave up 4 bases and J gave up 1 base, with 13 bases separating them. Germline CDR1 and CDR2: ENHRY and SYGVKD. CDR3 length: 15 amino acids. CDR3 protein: CAISVSPDPQETQYF. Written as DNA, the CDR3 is TGTGCCATCAGTGTGTCACCGGACCCCCAAGAGACCCAGTACTTC.

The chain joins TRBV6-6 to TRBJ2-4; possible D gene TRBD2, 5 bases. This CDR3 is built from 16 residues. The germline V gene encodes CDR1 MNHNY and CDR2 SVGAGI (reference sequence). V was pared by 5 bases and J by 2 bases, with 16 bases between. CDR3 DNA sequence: TGTGCCAGCAGTCAGCGGACCTCCGGGACCAAAAACATTCAGTACTTC. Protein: CASSQRTSGTKNIQYF.

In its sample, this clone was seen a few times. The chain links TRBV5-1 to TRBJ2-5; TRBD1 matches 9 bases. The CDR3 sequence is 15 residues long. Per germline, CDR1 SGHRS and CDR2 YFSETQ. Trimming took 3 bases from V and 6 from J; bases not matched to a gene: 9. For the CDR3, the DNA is TGCGCCAGCAGCTCAGGGGACAGGGCTGGGAAGACCCAGTACTTC. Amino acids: CASSSGDRAGKTQYF. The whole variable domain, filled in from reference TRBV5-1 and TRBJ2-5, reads KAGVTQTPRYLIKTRGQQVTLSCSPISGHRSVSWYQQTPGQGLQFLFEYFSETQRNKGNFPGRFSGRQFSNSRSEMNVSTLELGDSALYLCASSSGDRAGKTQYFGPGTRLLVL.

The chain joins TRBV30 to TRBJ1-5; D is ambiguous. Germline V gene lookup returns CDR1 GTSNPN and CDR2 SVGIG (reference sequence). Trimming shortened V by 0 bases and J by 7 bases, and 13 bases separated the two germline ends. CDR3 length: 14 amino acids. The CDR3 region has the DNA TGTGCCTGGAGTGTACGTCGGAGTGGGCAGCCCCAGCATTTT. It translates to CAWSVRRSGQPQHF. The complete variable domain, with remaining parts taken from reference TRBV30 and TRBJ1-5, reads SQTIHQWPATLVQPVGSPLSLECTVEGTSNPNLYWYRQAAGRGLQLLFYSVGIGQISSEVPQNLSASRPQDRQFILSSKKLLLSDSGFYLCAWSVRRSGQPQHFGDGTRLSIL.

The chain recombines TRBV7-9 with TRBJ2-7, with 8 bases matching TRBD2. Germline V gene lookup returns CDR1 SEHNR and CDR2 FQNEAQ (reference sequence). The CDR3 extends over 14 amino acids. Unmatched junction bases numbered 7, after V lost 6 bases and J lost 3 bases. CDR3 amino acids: CASRVAGPDYEQYF. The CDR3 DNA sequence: TGTGCCAGCAGGGTAGCGGGGCCGGACTACGAGCAGTACTTC.

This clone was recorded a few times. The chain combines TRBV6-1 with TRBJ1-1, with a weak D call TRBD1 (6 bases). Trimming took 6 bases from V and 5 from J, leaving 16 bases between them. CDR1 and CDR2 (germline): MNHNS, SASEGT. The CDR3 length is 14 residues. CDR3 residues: CASRIRGGETEAFF. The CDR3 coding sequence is TGTGCCAGCAGAATCAGGGGAGGAGAGACTGAAGCTTTCTTT.

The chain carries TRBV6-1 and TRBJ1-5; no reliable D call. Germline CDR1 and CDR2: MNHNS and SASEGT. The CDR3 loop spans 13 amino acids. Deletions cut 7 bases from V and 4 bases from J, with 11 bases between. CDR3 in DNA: TGTGCCAGCATTCGGTGGGGAAATCAGCCCCAGCATTTT. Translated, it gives CASIRWGNQPQHF.

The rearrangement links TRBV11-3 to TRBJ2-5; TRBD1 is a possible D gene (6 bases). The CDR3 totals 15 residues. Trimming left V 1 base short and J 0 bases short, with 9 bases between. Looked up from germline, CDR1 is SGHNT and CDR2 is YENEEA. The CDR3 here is CASSLGGQHQETQYF. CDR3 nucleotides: TGTGCCAGCAGCTTAGGAGGACAGCACCAAGAGACCCAGTACTTC.

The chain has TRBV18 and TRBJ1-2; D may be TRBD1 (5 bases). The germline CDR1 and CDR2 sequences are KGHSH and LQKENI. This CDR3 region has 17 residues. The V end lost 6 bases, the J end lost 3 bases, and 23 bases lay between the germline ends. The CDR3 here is CASSRLGTAATDYGYTF. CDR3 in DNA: TGTGCCAGCTCGCGCTTAGGGACCGCTGCTACAGACTATGGCTACACCTTC.

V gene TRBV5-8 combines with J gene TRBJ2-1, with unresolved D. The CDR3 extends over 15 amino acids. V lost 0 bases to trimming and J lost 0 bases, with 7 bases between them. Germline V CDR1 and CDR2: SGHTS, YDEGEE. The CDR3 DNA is TGTGCCAGCAGCTTGGGCAAGAGCTCCTACAATGAGCAGTTCTTC. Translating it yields CASSLGKSSYNEQFF. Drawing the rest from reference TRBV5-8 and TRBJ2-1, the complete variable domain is EAGVTQSPTHLIKTRGQQATLRCSPISGHTSVYWYQQALGLGLQFLLWYDEGEERNRGNFPPRFSGRQFPNYSSELNVNALELEDSALYLCASSLGKSSYNEQFFGPGTRLTVL.

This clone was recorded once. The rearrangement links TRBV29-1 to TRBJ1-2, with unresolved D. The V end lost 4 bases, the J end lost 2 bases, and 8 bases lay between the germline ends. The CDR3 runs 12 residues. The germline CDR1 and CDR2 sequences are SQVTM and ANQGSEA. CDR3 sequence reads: CSVALQNYGYTF. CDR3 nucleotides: TGCAGCGTTGCCCTACAGAACTATGGCTACACCTTC.

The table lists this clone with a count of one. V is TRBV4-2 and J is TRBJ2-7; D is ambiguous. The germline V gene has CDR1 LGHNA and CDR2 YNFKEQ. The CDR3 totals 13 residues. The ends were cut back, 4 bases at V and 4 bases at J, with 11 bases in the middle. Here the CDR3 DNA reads TGTGCCAGCAGCCTCGCCACCCTGTACGAGCAGTACTTC. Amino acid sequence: CASSLATLYEQYF.

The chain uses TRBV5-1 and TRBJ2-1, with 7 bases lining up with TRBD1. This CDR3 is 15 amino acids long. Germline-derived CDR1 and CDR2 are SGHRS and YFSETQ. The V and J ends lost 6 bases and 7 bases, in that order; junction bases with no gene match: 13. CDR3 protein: CASTRGTDQRNEQFF. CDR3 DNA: TGCGCCAGCACAAGAGGGACAGACCAACGGAATGAGCAGTTCTTC.

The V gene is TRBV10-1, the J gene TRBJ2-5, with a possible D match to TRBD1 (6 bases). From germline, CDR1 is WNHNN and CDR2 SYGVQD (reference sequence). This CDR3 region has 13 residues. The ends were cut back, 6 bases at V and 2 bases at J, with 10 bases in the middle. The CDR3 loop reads CASSRGPQETQYF. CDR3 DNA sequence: TGCGCCAGCAGCAGGGGCCCACAAGAGACCCAGTACTTC.

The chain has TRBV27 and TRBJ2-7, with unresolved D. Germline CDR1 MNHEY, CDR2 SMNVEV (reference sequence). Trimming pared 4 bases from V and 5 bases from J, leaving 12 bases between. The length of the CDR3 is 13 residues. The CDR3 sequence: CASSWTLGNEQYF. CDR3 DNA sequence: TGTGCCAGCAGTTGGACCTTAGGGAACGAGCAGTACTTC.

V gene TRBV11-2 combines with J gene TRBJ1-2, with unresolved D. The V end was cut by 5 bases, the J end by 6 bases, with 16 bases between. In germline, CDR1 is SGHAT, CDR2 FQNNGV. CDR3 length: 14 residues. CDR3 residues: CASSPPLPNDGYTF. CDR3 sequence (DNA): TGTGCCAGCAGCCCGCCGCTTCCGAACGATGGCTACACCTTC. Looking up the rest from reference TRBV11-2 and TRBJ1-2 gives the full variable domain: EAGVAQSPRYKIIEKRQSVAFWCNPISGHATLYWYQQILGQGPKLLIQFQNNGVVDDSQLPKDRFSAERLKGVDSTLKIQPAKLEDSAVYLCASSPPLPNDGYTFGSGTRLTVV.

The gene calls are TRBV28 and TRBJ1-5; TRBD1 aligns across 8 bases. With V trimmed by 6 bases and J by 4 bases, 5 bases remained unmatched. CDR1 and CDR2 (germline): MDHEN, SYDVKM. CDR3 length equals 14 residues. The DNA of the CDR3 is TGTGCCAGCAGGGGGACAGGAAGGAATCAGCCCCAGCATTTT. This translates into CASRGTGRNQPQHF.